The 28 T cell receptor beta chains below come from one sample, sequenced in a study of cytomegalovirus exposure and HLA in healthy donors (dated by TCRdb to the late 2010s). Libraries were constructed by the immunoSEQ multiplex PCR assay. For the multiplex PCR, a mixture combining 60 forward primers for TCR Vbeta segments and 13 reverse primers for TCR Jbeta segments was used. TCRdb obtained this table from immuneACCESS and retained in-frame rearrangements with V and J assigned. These tables miss some clones; where compared with another copy, unresolved V genes account for less than half of the shortfall, and the remainder is unexplained. This sample gives 150,000 to 180,000 clones in total; around 72% of them show up just once. Around 1.4% of the sample goes to the ten largest clones. The material sequenced was PBMCs. The receptors were gathered from a man aged 18 to 29 in good health and CMV-seronegative.

The chain links TRBV28 to TRBJ1-4; D not certain. This CDR3 is 14 amino acids long. V gave up 8 bases and J gave up 0 bases, with 10 bases separating them. Germline V gene lookup returns CDR1 MDHEN and CDR2 SYDVKM. The CDR3 spells CASSDQATNEKLFF. DNA of the CDR3: TGTGCCAGCTCCGACCAGGCAACTAATGAAAAACTGTTTTTT.

This clone has only a few counts. The chain has TRBV19 and TRBJ2-7; 8 bases align to TRBD1. CDR1 LNHDA and CDR2 SQIVND come from the germline V gene (reference sequence). The V segment lost 8 bases and the J segment 1 base; nucleotides outside the gene matches: 13. CDR3 length: 16 amino acids. CDR3 in amino acids: CASSSDRERWSYEQYF. For the CDR3, the DNA is TGTGCCAGTTCTTCGGACAGGGAACGATGGTCCTACGAGCAGTACTTC.

This sequence joins TRBV18 and TRBJ2-5, with a possible D match to TRBD1 (5 bases). Germline CDR1 reads KGHSH; CDR2 reads LQKENI. Trimming left V 4 bases short and J 5 bases short, with 14 bases between. This CDR3 has 14 residues. The CDR3: CASSQGQGGETQYF. CDR3 in DNA: TGTGCCAGCTCACAGGGGCAAGGTGGCGAGACCCAGTACTTC.

The chain is built from TRBV7-2 and TRBJ1-2; 10 bases fit TRBD1. Per the germline V gene, CDR1 is SGHTA and CDR2 is FQGNSA. The CDR3 sequence is 14 residues long. V trimming: 4 bases; J trimming: 4 bases; junction bases outside the gene matches: 3. The CDR3 is CASSSGQGLYGYTF. In DNA, the CDR3 is TGTGCCAGCAGCTCGGGACAGGGGCTCTATGGCTACACCTTC. Full variable domain (outside the CDR3, taken from reference TRBV7-2 and TRBJ1-2): GAGVSQSPSNKVTEKGKDVELRCDPISGHTALYWYRQSLGQGLEFLIYFQGNSAPDKSGLPSDRFSAERTGGSVSTLTIQRTQQEDSAVYLCASSSGQGLYGYTFGSGTRLTVV.

The V call is TRBV4-2, the J call TRBJ2-6; a possible D gene is TRBD2 (6 bases). V was clipped by 1 base and J by 0 bases, with 22 bases between them. Germline loops: CDR1 LGHNA, CDR2 YNFKEQ. CDR3 size: 21 residues. The DNA for the CDR3 is TGTGCCAGCAGCCAAGTTCTGGCCGGGACTTCGCCCCGCTCTGGGGCCAACGTCCTGACTTTC. It is translated as CASSQVLAGTSPRSGANVLTF.

The V gene is TRBV21-1, the J gene TRBJ2-7; the table assigns TRBD2, which was not confirmed against the DNA. TRBV21-1 is a recognized pseudogene. CDR3 size: 15 residues. CDR3 sequence: CASDGLAASSYEQYF. DNA of the CDR3: TGTGCCAGCGACGGACTAGCTGCGAGCTCCTACGAGCAGTACTTC.

CDR3 in DNA: TGTGCCAGCAGCTTAGAGGGACTAGCGGGCTATACGCAGTATTTT. This translates into CASSLEGLAGYTQYF. This chain connects TRBV7-2 to TRBJ2-3; 12 nucleotides agree with TRBD2. This CDR3 spans 15 amino acids. V shed 1 base and J 7 bases; nucleotides not matched to a gene: 3. Germline V gives CDR1 SGHTA, CDR2 FQGNSA.

The J gene is TRBJ2-3, the V gene TRBV6-5, with a tentative D call TRBD2 (6 bases). CDR3 size: 10 residues. The V and J ends lost 2 bases and 13 bases respectively, with 7 bases between them. Germline loops: CDR1 MNHEY, CDR2 SVGAGI. In nucleotides, the CDR3 is TGTGCCAGCAGTTACCGGAGGGAGTATTTT. Its translation is CASSYRREYF.

CDR3 coding DNA: TGTGCCAGCAGTGGAGGAAGGATTAACTATGGCTACACCTTC. It translates to CASSGGRINYGYTF. The rearrangement joins TRBV25-1 to TRBJ1-2; D not certain. Looked up from germline, CDR1 is MGHDK and CDR2 is SYGVNS. Trimming stripped 4 bases from V and 1 base from J, with 10 bases between. The CDR3 covers 14 residues.

The V and J genes are TRBV29-1 and TRBJ2-7, with D perhaps matching TRBD1 (5 bases). Trimming took 4 bases from V and 5 from J, leaving 18 bases between them. Germline CDR1 SQVTM, CDR2 ANQGSEA. The CDR3 extends over 14 amino acids. The CDR3 region has the DNA TGCAGCGTTGTCCCTGGGCAGGGATCCCACGAGCAGTACTTC. It translates to CSVVPGQGSHEQYF.

Written as DNA, the CDR3 is TGTGCCAGCAGCCCATTAAAGGCAGGGATGGCCCCCTACGAGCAGTACTTC. Protein: CASSPLKAGMAPYEQYF. The genes are TRBV9 and TRBJ2-7; possible D gene TRBD1, 5 bases. In germline, CDR1 is SGDLS, CDR2 YYNGEE. The V gene lost 4 bases and the J gene lost 2 bases, with 22 bases spanning the gap. The CDR3 covers 17 residues.

Concerning this clone itself: One end of the junction varies from germline; a read error may be responsible. The chain joins TRBV27 to TRBJ2-7, with 10 positions matching TRBD1. There are 17 residues in the CDR3. CDR1 and CDR2 (germline): MNHEY, SMNVEV (reference sequence). The CDR3 coding sequence is TGTGTCAGCAGTTGGAGCCCCGTCGGGACAGGGGTCAACGAGCAGTACTTC. This gives the protein CVSSWSPVGTGVNEQYF.

The chain joins TRBV5-1 to TRBJ2-1; 11 positions match TRBD2. There are 17 residues in the CDR3. The junction had 6 bases not matched to a gene; V was cut back by 0 bases and J by 4 bases. CDR1 is SGHRS, CDR2 YFSETQ, per germline. CDR3 DNA sequence: TGCGCCAGCAGCTTGGAGCCTAGCGGGGGGCTTTACAATGAGCAGTTCTTC. Its protein product is CASSLEPSGGLYNEQFF.

The CDR3 sequence: CAWSLAGGPRAKNIQYF. CDR3 bases: TGTGCCTGGAGCCTCGCGGGAGGCCCACGTGCCAAAAACATTCAGTACTTC. The chain combines TRBV30 with TRBJ2-4; 8 bases are shared with TRBD2. The CDR3 is 17 residues long. CDR1 and CDR2 (germline): GTSNPN, SVGIG (reference sequence). Trimming took 3 bases from V and 1 from J; bases not matched to a gene: 11.

The CDR3 protein is CASSMDRGGTGELFF. The CDR3 nucleotides are TGTGCCAGTAGTATGGACAGGGGTGGCACCGGGGAGCTGTTTTTT. V gene TRBV19 combines with J gene TRBJ2-2; 9 bases match TRBD1. The CDR3 runs 15 residues. Germline V CDR1 and CDR2: LNHDA, SQIVND (reference sequence). J was trimmed by 4 bases and V by 3 bases; bases with no gene match: 3.

This clone was detected only a few times. The chain recombines TRBV4-1 with TRBJ2-6; 13 bases map to TRBD2. The CDR3 has 18 amino acids. Germline CDR1 is MGHRA and CDR2 is YSYEKL. The junction had 3 bases not matched to a gene; V was cut back by 1 base and J by 3 bases. DNA for the CDR3: TGCGCCAGCAGCCAAGGACTAGCGGGAGGTCGTGGGGCCAACGTCCTGACTTTC. It specifies CASSQGLAGGRGANVLTF.

This chain uses TRBV7-6 with TRBJ2-3, with D maybe TRBD1 (5 bases). V was pared by 6 bases and J by 2 bases, with 12 bases between. The CDR3 spans 14 residues. Germline-derived CDR1 and CDR2 are SGHVS and FNYEAQ. This chain's CDR3 is CASRGLGDTDTQYF. Written as DNA, the CDR3 is TGTGCCAGCAGGGGTCTAGGGGACACAGATACGCAGTATTTT.

The chain uses TRBV25-1 and TRBJ2-3, with D possibly being TRBD1 (6 bases). The CDR3 sequence is 14 residues long. In germline, CDR1 is MGHDK, CDR2 SYGVNS. V lost 6 bases and J lost 2, with 12 bases in between. The CDR3 DNA sequence: TGTGCCAGCAGCTGGGGGCCCCACACAGATACGCAGTATTTT. Protein sequence: CASSWGPHTDTQYF.

In its sample, this clone was seen once. One end of the junction varies from germline; a read error may be responsible. The chain couples TRBV5-4 to TRBJ1-3; no definite D call. CDR1 and CDR2 (germline): SGHNT, YYREEE (reference sequence). The CDR3 is 15 amino acids. The CDR3 protein is CASSSGVFSGDTIYF. The CDR3 DNA reads TGTGCCAGCAGCTCCGGCGTATTCTCTGGAGACACCATATATTTT.

The chain links TRBV5-6 to TRBJ1-1; D gene unclear. V dropped 4 bases and J dropped 0 bases, with 16 bases sitting between them. The germline CDR1 and CDR2 sequences are SGHDT and YYEEEE. The CDR3 has 16 amino acids. CDR3 amino acids: CASSRPGSWMNTEAFF. CDR3 sequence (DNA): TGTGCCAGCAGCCGGCCGGGGAGTTGGATGAACACTGAAGCTTTCTTT.

This chain joins TRBV10-2 and TRBJ2-1, with D maybe TRBD1 (5 bases). CDR1 and CDR2 (germline): WSHSY, SAAADI. V lost 6 bases to trimming and J lost 9 bases, with 9 bases between them. This CDR3 spans 11 amino acids. The CDR3 sequence: CASSPQGEQFF. DNA of the CDR3: TGCGCCAGCAGCCCCCAGGGTGAGCAGTTCTTC.

V is TRBV27 and J is TRBJ2-7, with 7 positions matching TRBD1. Germline loops: CDR1 MNHEY, CDR2 SMNVEV (reference sequence). The ends lost 2 bases at V and 2 bases at J; junction bases unmatched: 12. CDR3 length: 17 amino acids. DNA for the CDR3: TGTGCCAGCAGTTTAAGGAAGGGGGCGACAGGGCCCTACGAGCAGTACTTC. Translation gives CASSLRKGATGPYEQYF.

The CDR3 bases are TGTGCCAGCAGCCCTCAAGGGACTAGCACAGATACGCAGTATTTT. It specifies CASSPQGTSTDTQYF. This chain uses TRBV7-2 with TRBJ2-3, with a weak D call TRBD2 (6 bases). Deletions cut 5 bases from V and 0 bases from J, with 12 bases between. The CDR3 extends over 15 amino acids. From germline, CDR1 is SGHTA and CDR2 FQGNSA.

This chain links TRBV7-9 with TRBJ2-1; D unresolved. The CDR3 loop spans 11 amino acids. The germline V gene encodes CDR1 SEHNR and CDR2 FQNEAQ (reference sequence). Trimming pared 3 bases from V and 9 bases from J, leaving 6 bases between. The CDR3 nucleotides are TGTGCCAGCAGCTTTTTCGGTGAGCAGTTCTTC. It specifies CASSFFGEQFF.

This clone was detected once. This sequence joins TRBV4-2 and TRBJ2-3, with 8 bases that match TRBD2. Germline CDR1 is LGHNA and CDR2 is YNFKEQ. The CDR3 consists of 17 residues. The V segment lost 0 bases and the J segment 5 bases; nucleotides outside the gene matches: 10. CDR3 coding DNA: TGTGCCAGCAGCCAAGACAGGCAGCGGGGGACGAGAGATACGCAGTATTTT. This codes for CASSQDRQRGTRDTQYF.

The genes are TRBV9 and TRBJ2-7; D may be TRBD2 (6 bases). The CDR3 consists of 16 residues. Trimming removed 1 base from V and 7 bases from J, with 21 bases in between. Looked up from germline, CDR1 is SGDLS and CDR2 is YYNGEE. CDR3 loop: CASSVSQALAPGEQYF. The DNA of the CDR3 is TGTGCCAGCAGCGTAAGTCAGGCACTAGCCCCCGGGGAGCAGTACTTC.

This rearrangement joins TRBV4-3 to TRBJ1-4; D is uncertain. Trimming pared 3 bases from V and 3 bases from J, leaving 11 bases between. The CDR3 runs to 15 residues. Germline V gives CDR1 LGHNA, CDR2 YSLEER. The CDR3 sequence: CASSHGEAANEKLFF. The CDR3 nucleotides are TGCGCCAGCAGCCATGGAGAGGCGGCTAATGAAAAACTGTTTTTT.

This sequence joins TRBV13 and TRBJ1-1, with D tentatively TRBD1 (5 bases). Germline assignment: CDR1 PRHDT and CDR2 FYEKMQ (reference sequence). The ends were cut back, 0 bases at V and 5 bases at J, with 10 bases in the middle. The CDR3 spans 14 residues. The DNA of the CDR3 is TGTGCCAGCAGCTTAGGAAGGGGTCGAACTGAAGCTTTCTTT. Translated: CASSLGRGRTEAFF. Using reference TRBV13 and TRBJ1-1 for the parts outside the CDR3, the full variable domain is AAGVIQSPRHLIKEKRETATLKCYPIPRHDTVYWYQQGPGQDPQFLISFYEKMQSDKGSIPDRFSAQQFSDYHSELNMSSLELGDSALYFCASSLGRGRTEAFFGQGTRLTVV.